This TCR beta chain is from a study of cytomegalovirus exposure and HLA in healthy donors. V was pared by 8 bases and J by 7 bases, with 17 bases between. This CDR3 has 14 residues. Germline V lookup: CDR1 SNHLY, CDR2 FYNNEI. It was with 60 Vbeta and 13 Jbeta primers that the PCR ran. Clones were sequenced by immunoSEQ multiplex PCR, and TCRdb holds only the in-frame ones, with some missing. This sample has 40,000 to 55,000 clones, with about three quarters found just once. This clonotype was sampled from a woman in her thirties or forties in good health and CMV-seropositive. Sequencing was done on a sample of PBMCs. The chain is built from TRBV2 and TRBJ1-4; D is perhaps TRBD1 (6 bases). Here the CDR3 DNA reads TGTGCCAGCGACTCGGGGGGGCGGCGTGAAAAACTGTTTTTT. Translation gives CASDSGGRREKLFF.